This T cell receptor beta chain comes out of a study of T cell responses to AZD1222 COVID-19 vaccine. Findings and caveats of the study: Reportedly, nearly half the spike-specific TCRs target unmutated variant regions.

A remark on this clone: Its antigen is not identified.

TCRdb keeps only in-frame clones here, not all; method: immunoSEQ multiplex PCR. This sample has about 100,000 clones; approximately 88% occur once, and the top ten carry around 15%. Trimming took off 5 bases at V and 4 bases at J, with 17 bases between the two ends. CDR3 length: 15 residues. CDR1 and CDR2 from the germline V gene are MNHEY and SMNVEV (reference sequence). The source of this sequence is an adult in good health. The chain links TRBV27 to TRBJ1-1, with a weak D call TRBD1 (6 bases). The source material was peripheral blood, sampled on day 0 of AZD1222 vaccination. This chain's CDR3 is CASSGYRVGGTEAFF. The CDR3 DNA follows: TGTGCCAGCAGTGGATACAGGGTAGGTGGCACTGAAGCTTTCTTT.